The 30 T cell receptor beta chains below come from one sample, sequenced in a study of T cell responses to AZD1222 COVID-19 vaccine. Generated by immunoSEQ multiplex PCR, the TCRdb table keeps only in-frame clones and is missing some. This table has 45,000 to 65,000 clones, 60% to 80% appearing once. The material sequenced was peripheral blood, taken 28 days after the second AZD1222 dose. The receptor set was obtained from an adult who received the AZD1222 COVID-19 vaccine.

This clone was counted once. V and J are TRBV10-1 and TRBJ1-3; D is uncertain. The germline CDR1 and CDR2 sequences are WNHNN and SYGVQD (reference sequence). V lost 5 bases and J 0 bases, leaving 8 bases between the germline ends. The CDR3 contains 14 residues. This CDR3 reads CASSSVSSGNTIYF. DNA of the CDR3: TGCGCCAGCAGTTCTGTGAGCTCTGGAAACACCATATATTTT.

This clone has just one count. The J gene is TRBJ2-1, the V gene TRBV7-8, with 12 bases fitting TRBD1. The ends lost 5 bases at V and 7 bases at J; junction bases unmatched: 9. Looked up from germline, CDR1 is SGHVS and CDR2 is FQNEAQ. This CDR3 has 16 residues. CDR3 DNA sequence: TGTGCCAGCAGCGACTACCGGGACAGGGGGCGGAATGAGCAGTTCTTC. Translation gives CASSDYRDRGRNEQFF.

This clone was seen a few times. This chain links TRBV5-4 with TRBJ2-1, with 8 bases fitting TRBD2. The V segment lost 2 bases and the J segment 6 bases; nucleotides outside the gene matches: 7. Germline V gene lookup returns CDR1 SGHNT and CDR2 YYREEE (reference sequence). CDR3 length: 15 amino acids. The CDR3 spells CASSFSGVVVNEQFF. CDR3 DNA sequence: TGTGCCAGCAGCTTTAGCGGGGTTGTAGTCAATGAGCAGTTCTTC.

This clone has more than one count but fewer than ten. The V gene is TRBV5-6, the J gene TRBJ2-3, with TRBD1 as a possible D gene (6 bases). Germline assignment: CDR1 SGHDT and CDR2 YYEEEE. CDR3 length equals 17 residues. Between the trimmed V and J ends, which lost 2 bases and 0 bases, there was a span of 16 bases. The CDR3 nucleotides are TGTGCCAGCAGCTTAACACAAATGACAGGCAGCACAGATACGCAGTATTTT. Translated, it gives CASSLTQMTGSTDTQYF.

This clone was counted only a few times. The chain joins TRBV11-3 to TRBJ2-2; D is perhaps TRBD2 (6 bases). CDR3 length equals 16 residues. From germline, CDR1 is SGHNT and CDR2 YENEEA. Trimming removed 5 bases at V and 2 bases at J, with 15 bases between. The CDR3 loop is CASSRLGGINTGELFF. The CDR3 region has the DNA TGTGCCAGCAGCCGCCTGGGCGGGATAAACACCGGGGAGCTGTTTTTT.

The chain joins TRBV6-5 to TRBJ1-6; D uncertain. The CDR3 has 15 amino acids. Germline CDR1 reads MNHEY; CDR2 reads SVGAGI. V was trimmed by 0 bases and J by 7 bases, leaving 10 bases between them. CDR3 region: CASSYSILSNSPLHF. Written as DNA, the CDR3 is TGTGCCAGCAGTTACTCGATCCTCTCCAATTCACCCCTCCACTTT.

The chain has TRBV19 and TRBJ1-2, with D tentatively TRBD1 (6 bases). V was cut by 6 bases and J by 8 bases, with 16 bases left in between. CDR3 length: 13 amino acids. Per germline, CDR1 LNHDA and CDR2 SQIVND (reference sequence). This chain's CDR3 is CASRTTGSDGYTF. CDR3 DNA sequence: TGTGCCAGTAGGACAACAGGGTCGGACGGCTACACCTTC.

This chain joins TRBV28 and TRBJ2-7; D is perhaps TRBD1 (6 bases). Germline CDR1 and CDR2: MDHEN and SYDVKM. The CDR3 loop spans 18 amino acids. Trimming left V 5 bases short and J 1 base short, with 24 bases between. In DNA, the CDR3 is TGTGCCAGCAGTCACCTTCTATACTCCGGGACATCATCCTACGAGCAGTACTTC. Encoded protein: CASSHLLYSGTSSYEQYF.

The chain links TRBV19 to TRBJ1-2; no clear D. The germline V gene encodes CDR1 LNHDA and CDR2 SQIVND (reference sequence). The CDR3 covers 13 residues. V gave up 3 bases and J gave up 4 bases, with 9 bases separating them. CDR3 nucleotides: TGTGCCAGTAGTATGCCGGGCGGCTATGGCTACACCTTC. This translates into CASSMPGGYGYTF.

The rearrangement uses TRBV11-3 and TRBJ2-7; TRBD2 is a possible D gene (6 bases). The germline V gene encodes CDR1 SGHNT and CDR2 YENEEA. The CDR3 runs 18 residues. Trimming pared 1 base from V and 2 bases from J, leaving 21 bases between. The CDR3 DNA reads TGTGCCAGCAGCTTAGCTGCGGGGCAGGGAGATACCACCTACGAGCAGTACGTC. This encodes CASSLAAGQGDTTYEQYV.

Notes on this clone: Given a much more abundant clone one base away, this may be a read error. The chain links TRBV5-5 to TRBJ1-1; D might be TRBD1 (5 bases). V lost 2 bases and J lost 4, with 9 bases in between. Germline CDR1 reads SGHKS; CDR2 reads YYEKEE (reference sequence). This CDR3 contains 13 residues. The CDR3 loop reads CASSFDRATEAFF. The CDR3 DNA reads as TGTGCCAGCAGCTTTGACAGAGCCACTGAAGCTTTCTTT.

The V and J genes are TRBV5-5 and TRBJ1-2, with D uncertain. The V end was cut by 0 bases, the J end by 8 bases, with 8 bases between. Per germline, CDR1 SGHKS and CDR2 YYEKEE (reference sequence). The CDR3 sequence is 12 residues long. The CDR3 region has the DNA TGTGCCAGCAGCTTGGGGGTCGGCGGCTACACCTTC. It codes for CASSLGVGGYTF.

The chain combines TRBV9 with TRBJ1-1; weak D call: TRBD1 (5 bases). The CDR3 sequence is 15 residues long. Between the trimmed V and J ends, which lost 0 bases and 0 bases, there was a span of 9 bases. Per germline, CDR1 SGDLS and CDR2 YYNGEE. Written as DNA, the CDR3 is TGTGCCAGCAGCGTAGACCCAGGGCTGAACACTGAAGCTTTCTTT. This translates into CASSVDPGLNTEAFF.

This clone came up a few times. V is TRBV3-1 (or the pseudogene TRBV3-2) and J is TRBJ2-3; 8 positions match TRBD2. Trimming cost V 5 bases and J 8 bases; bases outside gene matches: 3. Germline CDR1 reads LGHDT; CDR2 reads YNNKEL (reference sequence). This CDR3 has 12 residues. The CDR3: CASSNSGGTQYF. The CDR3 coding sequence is TGTGCCAGCAGCAACAGCGGGGGTACGCAGTATTTT.

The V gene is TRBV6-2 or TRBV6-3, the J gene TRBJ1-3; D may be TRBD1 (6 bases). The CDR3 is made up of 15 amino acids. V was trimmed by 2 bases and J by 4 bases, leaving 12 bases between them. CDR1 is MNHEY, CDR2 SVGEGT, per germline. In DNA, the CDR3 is TGTGCCAGCAGTTACCCGACAGGTTCCGGAAACACCATATATTTT. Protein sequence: CASSYPTGSGNTIYF.

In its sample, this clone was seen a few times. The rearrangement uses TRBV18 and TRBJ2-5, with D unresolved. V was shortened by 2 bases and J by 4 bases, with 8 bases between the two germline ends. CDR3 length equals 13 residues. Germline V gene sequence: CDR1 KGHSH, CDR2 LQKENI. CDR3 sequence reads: CASSPTLGETQYF. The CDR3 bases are TGTGCCAGCTCACCAACTCTGGGAGAGACCCAGTACTTC.

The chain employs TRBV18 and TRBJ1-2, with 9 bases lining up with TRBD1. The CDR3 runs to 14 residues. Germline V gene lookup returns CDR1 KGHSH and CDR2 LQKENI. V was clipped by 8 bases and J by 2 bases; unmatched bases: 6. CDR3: CASLGQGRNYGYTF. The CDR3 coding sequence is TGTGCCAGCCTTGGACAGGGGAGGAACTATGGCTACACCTTC.

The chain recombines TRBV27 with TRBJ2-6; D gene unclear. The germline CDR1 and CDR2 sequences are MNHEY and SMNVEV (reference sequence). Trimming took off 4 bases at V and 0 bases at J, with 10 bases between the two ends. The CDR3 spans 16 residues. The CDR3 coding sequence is TGTGCCAGCAGTTCCCTCGTCCACTCTGGGGCCAACGTCCTGACTTTC. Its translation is CASSSLVHSGANVLTF. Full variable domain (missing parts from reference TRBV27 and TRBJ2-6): EAQVTQNPRYLITVTGKKLTVTCSQNMNHEYMSWYRQDPGLGLRQIYYSMNVEVTDKGDVPEGYKVSRKEKRNFPLILESPSPNQTSLYFCASSSLVHSGANVLTFGAGSRLTVL.

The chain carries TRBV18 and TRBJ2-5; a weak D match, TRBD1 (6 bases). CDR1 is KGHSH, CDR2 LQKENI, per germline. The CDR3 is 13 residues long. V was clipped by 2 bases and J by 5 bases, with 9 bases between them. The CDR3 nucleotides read TGTGCCAGCTCACCAGGAGACAGGGAGACCCAGTACTTC. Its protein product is CASSPGDRETQYF.

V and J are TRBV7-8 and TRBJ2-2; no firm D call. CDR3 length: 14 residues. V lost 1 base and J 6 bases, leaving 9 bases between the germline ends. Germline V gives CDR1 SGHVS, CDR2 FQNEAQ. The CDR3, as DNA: TGTGCCAGCAGCTTAGGCAGCCCCCCCGGGGAGCTGTTTTTT. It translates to CASSLGSPPGELFF.

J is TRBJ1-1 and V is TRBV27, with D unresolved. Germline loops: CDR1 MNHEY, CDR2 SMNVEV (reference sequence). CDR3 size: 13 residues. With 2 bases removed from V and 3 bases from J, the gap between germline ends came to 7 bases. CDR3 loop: CASSLMGYTEAFF. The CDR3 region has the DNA TGTGCCAGCAGTTTAATGGGATACACTGAAGCTTTCTTT.

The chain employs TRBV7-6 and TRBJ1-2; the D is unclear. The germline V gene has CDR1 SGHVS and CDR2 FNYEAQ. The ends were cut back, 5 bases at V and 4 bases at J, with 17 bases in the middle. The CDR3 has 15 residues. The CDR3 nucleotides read TGTGCCAGCAGCCTAGGACGGATTGAGACCTATGGCTACACCTTC. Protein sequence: CASSLGRIETYGYTF.

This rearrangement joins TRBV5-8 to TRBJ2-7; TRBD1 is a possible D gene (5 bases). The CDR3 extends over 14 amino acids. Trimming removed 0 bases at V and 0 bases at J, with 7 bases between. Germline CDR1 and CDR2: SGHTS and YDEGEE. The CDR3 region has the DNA TGTGCCAGCAGCTTGGTGACAGTCTCCTACGAGCAGTACTTC. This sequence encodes CASSLVTVSYEQYF. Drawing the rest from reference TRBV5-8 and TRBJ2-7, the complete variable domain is EAGVTQSPTHLIKTRGQQATLRCSPISGHTSVYWYQQALGLGLQFLLWYDEGEERNRGNFPPRFSGRQFPNYSSELNVNALELEDSALYLCASSLVTVSYEQYFGPGTRLTVT.

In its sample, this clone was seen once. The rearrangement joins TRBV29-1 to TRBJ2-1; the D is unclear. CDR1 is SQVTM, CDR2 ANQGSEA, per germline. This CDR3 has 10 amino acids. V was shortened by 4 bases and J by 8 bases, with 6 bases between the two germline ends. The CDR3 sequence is CSVVIYEQFF. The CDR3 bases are TGCAGCGTTGTCATTTATGAGCAGTTCTTC.

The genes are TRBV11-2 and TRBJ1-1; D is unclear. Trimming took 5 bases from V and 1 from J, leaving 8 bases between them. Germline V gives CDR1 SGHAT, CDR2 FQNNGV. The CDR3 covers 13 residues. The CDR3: CASSRTQNTEAFF. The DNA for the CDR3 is TGTGCCAGCAGCCGTACACAGAACACTGAAGCTTTCTTT.

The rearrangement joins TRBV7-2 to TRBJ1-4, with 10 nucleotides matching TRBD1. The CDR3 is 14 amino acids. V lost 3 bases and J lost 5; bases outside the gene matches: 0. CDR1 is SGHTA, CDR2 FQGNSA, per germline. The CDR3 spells CASSLGQGNEKLFF. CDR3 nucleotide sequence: TGTGCCAGCAGCTTGGGACAGGGGAATGAAAAACTGTTTTTT.

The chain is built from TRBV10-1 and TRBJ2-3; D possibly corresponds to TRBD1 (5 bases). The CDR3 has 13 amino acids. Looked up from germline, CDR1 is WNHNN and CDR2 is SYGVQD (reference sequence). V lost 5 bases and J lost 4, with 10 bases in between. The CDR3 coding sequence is TGCGCCAGCAGTTCCGCAGGGTCAGATACGCAGTATTTT. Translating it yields CASSSAGSDTQYF.

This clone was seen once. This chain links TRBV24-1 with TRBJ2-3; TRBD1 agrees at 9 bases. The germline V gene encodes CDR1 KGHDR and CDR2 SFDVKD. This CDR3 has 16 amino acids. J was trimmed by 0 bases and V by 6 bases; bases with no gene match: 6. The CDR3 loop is CATSSRDRVSTDTQYF. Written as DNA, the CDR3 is TGTGCCACCAGTTCCCGGGACAGGGTCAGCACAGATACGCAGTATTTT.

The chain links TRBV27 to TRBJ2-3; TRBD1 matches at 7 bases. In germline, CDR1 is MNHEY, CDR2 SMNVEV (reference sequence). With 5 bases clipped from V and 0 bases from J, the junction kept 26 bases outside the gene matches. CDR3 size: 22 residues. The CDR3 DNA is TGTGCCAGCAGTCGTGGACAGGTTGATTTTTACGAACCCTTATCTAGCACAGATACGCAGTATTTT. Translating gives CASSRGQVDFYEPLSSTDTQYF.

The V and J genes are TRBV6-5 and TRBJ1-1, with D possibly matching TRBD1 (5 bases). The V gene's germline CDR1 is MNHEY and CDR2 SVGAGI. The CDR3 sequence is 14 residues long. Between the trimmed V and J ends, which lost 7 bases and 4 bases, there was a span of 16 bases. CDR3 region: CASTFGGTLTEAFF. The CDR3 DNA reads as TGTGCCAGCACGTTCGGGGGGACCCTCACTGAAGCTTTCTTT.